The source of this TCR beta chain is a study of STAT3 mutations in large granular lymphocyte leukemia. Study in general: More than half of T-LGLL patients received immunosuppressive therapy. The study's findings and limits: Every T-LGLL patient had at least one immunodominant TCRbeta clonotype.

Each sample's TCRbeta library yielded on average about 38,000 productive templates. Generated by immunoSEQ multiplex PCR, the TCRdb table keeps only in-frame clones and is missing some. Of more than 9,000 clones detected, more than 75% appear once; the ten largest clones hold approximately 40%. As concerns this clone: Its antigen is unidentified.

The CDR3 is 15 amino acids. Germline V gene sequence: CDR1 SNHLY, CDR2 FYNNEI. V lost 4 bases and J lost 1, with 11 bases in between. J is TRBJ1-5 and V is TRBV2; D gene uncertain. This TCR derives from a man in his sixties with T-cell large granular lymphocyte leukemia. Some clones in this sample may be carry-over from other donors' samples. Sequencing input: peripheral blood mononuclear cells. The CDR3 sequence: CASSGQRASNQPQHF. DNA for the CDR3: TGTGCCAGCAGTGGCCAGAGAGCAAGCAATCAGCCCCAGCATTTT.